Listed below are T cell receptor beta chains from one sample, sequenced in a study of CD8+ T cells in alopecia areata. Repertoires were generated with immunoSEQ multiplex PCR, while TCRdb's copy carries only in-frame clones and drops some. The sample contains roughly 140,000 clones, approximately 85% of which appear only once. The sample here was CD8+ T cells sorted from blood, taken at week 4, from a patient treated with tofacitinib. The origin of the receptors is a human donor with alopecia areata. The CDR3 runs from the conserved cysteine through the conserved F or W. Each record gives: D gene, CDR3 length, V gene, clone size, J gene, CDR3 DNA, CDR3 protein. A D gene is named only where the DNA matches it firmly. Only part of the rows carry a size: once, few, many, or a class if the clone is expanded.

TRBD2	16	TRBV7-9	-	TRBJ2-7	TGTGCCAGCAGCTTGGTAGCGGGGGATATCTCGGCCGAGCAGTACTTC	CASSLVAGDISAEQYF
TRBD2	16	TRBV4-3	-	TRBJ2-3	TGCGCCAGCAGCCAAGAAGCTGGCGGGGGGGCCAATACGCAGTATTTT	CASSQEAGGGANTQYF
TRBD2	16	TRBV7-2	once	TRBJ2-5	TGTGCCAGCAGCTTAGGAAGCGGGGGCCTCCAAGAGACCCAGTACTTC	CASSLGSGGLQETQYF
-	14	TRBV27	-	TRBJ2-3	TGTGCCAGCAGTTTGACGGGGCGAACAGATACGCAGTATTTT	CASSLTGRTDTQYF
-	18	TRBV23-1	few	TRBJ1-3	TGCGCCAGCAGTCAATCAGCGAGTAGGAGACTCTCTGGAAACACCATATATTTT	CASSQSASRRLSGNTIYF
TRBD1	13	TRBV7-9	few	TRBJ2-7	TGTGCCAGCAGCGGATCAGGGGGCCACGAGCAGTACTTC	CASSGSGGHEQYF
TRBD1	15	TRBV7-9	-	TRBJ1-5	TGTGCCAGCAGCCGACAGGGGGAAAGCAATCAGCCCCAGCATTTT	CASSRQGESNQPQHF
TRBD1	14	TRBV27	-	TRBJ2-7	TGTGCCAGCAGTTGGGGACAGGGGGCGGGCGAGCAGTACTTC	CASSWGQGAGEQYF
TRBD2	14	TRBV5-1	-	TRBJ2-5	TGCGCCAGCAGCTCTTTTGGGGGGGAAGAGACCCAGTACTTC	CASSSFGGEETQYF
TRBD1	15	TRBV6-1	many	TRBJ2-2	TGTGCCACCGAGATAGGGACAGGGGAGACCGGGGAGCTGTTTTTT	CATEIGTGETGELFF
TRBD2	17	TRBV4-3	-	TRBJ2-1	TGCGCCAGCAGCCAAGAGCCGACTAGCGGGGCTCCCAATGAGCAGTTCTTC	CASSQEPTSGAPNEQFF
TRBD1	15	TRBV25-1	-	TRBJ1-1	TGTGCCAGCAGTGTGGCTCGACAGGGAAGGACTGAAGCTTTCTTT	CASSVARQGRTEAFF
-	12	TRBV2	once	TRBJ2-1	TGTGCCAGCAGTAGCGGGTACAATGAGCAGTTCTTC	CASSSGYNEQFF
-	14	TRBV15	-	TRBJ2-5	TGTGCCACCAGCAGGCCGGGGCCTCAAGAGACCCAGTACTTC	CATSRPGPQETQYF
-	17	TRBV18	-	TRBJ2-3	TGTGCCAGCTCACCCCTTATTACGGGGGCTAGCACAGATACGCAGTATTTT	CASSPLITGASTDTQYF
TRBD1	11	TRBV28	-	TRBJ2-7	TGTGCCAGCGACAGGGTGGGAGAGCAGTACTTC	CASDRVGEQYF
TRBD1	18	TRBV23-1	-	TRBJ2-7	TGCGCCAGCAGTCACCATCTGAAAGACAGGGATCTACAAAACGAGCAGTACTTC	CASSHHLKDRDLQNEQYF
TRBD1	14	TRBV4-3	-	TRBJ2-2	TGCGCCAGCAGCCAAAGGACAGGGTTCGGGGAGCTGTTTTTT	CASSQRTGFGELFF
-	13	TRBV29-1	-	TRBJ2-6	TGCAGCGTTGCCCTCTCTGGGGCCAACGTCCTGACTTTC	CSVALSGANVLTF
TRBD2	15	TRBV7-6	few	TRBJ2-1	TGTGCCAGCAGCTTAGTGGTAGCGGGGGGGAATGAGCAGTTCTTC	CASSLVVAGGNEQFF
-	15	TRBV19	-	TRBJ1-6	TGTGCCAGTAGTATCCTAACCGGGGGGAATTCACCCCTCCACTTT	CASSILTGGNSPLHF
-	16	TRBV6-5	-	TRBJ2-1	TGTGCCAGCAGTTACTCTGAGGATTCCCACAATGTAGAGCAGTTCTTC	CASSYSEDSHNVEQFF
-	15	TRBV11-2	once	TRBJ2-7	TGTGCCAGCAGCCCGACCGGGACGGCTTACTACGAGCAGTACTTC	CASSPTGTAYYEQYF
-	14	TRBV5-6	-	TRBJ2-7	TGTGCCAGCAGCCCCGGCGTCGGGGGCTACGAGCAGTACTTC	CASSPGVGGYEQYF
-	17	TRBV15	few	TRBJ2-1	TGTGCCACCAGCAGAGAGGGACACTTGAACTCCTACAATGAGCAGTTCTTC	CATSREGHLNSYNEQFF
-	12	TRBV6-5	-	TRBJ2-7	TGTGCCAGCAGTCCGGGGGCATACGAGCAGTACTTC	CASSPGAYEQYF
-	18	TRBV4-1	once	TRBJ2-5	TGCGCCAGCAGCCCGGGGGCACTAGGCAAAAAAATCCAAGAGACCCAGTACTTC	CASSPGALGKKIQETQYF
-	13	TRBV7-8	-	TRBJ1-5	TGTGCCAGCAGCTTGGGCCCGGGGCAGCCCCAGCATTTT	CASSLGPGQPQHF
TRBD2	18	TRBV4-3	-	TRBJ2-5	TGCGCCAGCAGCCAAGATAGGCTAGCGGGGGGGTACCAAGAGACCCAGTACTTC	CASSQDRLAGGYQETQYF
TRBD2	15	TRBV4-1	-	TRBJ2-1	TGCGCCAGCAGCCAAGTTAGCGGGGGGGGAAATGAGCAGTTCTTC	CASSQVSGGGNEQFF
-	14	TRBV4-1	-	TRBJ1-5	TGCGCCAGCAGCCACCAGGGAAACAATCAGCCCCAGCATTTT	CASSHQGNNQPQHF
-	13	TRBV7-9	few	TRBJ1-6	TGTGCCAGCAGCTTAGGAAATAATTCACCCCTCCACTTT	CASSLGNNSPLHF
TRBD2	16	TRBV7-6	-	TRBJ2-3	TGTGCCAGCAGAGGGACTAGCGGGGGGGACACAGATACGCAGTATTTT	CASRGTSGGDTDTQYF
TRBD2	16	TRBV7-2	few	TRBJ2-7	TGTGCCAGCAGCTTAAACCCAGCTGGACTAGCGAACGAGCAGTACTTC	CASSLNPAGLANEQYF
-	13	TRBV29-1	-	TRBJ1-1	TGCAGCGTTGATGTGGGTTTGAACACTGAAGCTTTCTTT	CSVDVGLNTEAFF
-	14	TRBV23-1	-	TRBJ2-3	TGCGCCAGCAGCTGGGGGGGCGGCCCAGATACGCAGTATTTT	CASSWGGGPDTQYF
TRBD1	16	TRBV29-1	-	TRBJ1-3	TGCAGCGTTGAAGATCGGCGGGGACAGCCTGGAAACACCATATATTTT	CSVEDRRGQPGNTIYF
-	13	TRBV9	once	TRBJ2-7	TGTGCCAGCAGCGTAGCTTCAGGACAGGAGCAGTACTTC	CASSVASGQEQYF
-	15	TRBV13	-	TRBJ2-3	TGTGCCAGCACCATGGGACACCCTAGCACAGATACGCAGTATTTT	CASTMGHPSTDTQYF
-	11	TRBV7-9	-	TRBJ2-2	TGTGCCAGCTCTATGTCCCGGGAGCTGTTTTTT	CASSMSRELFF
TRBD2	14	TRBV2	-	TRBJ2-3	TGTGCCAGCGTGTGGACTAGCGGCACAGATACGCAGTATTTT	CASVWTSGTDTQYF
-	12	TRBV2	-	TRBJ2-1	TGTGCCAGCACCGGGGCCCTCAATGAGCAGTTCTTC	CASTGALNEQFF
-	12	TRBV6-1	-	TRBJ2-2	TGTGCCAGCAGTGAAGAGAGGGGGGAGCTGTTTTTT	CASSEERGELFF
-	13	TRBV29-1	-	TRBJ2-7	TGCAGCGCCGCCCTTGAGCTTGGTGACGAGCAGTACTTC	CSAALELGDEQYF
-	15	TRBV5-6	once	TRBJ2-1	TGTGCCAGCATCGCAGGGGCCTCGGACTACAATGAGCAGTTCTTC	CASIAGASDYNEQFF
-	14	TRBV27	-	TRBJ1-1	TGTGCCAGCACTCCCGTCGGGGGTAACACTGAAGCTTTCTTT	CASTPVGGNTEAFF
TRBD1	14	TRBV30	-	TRBJ1-5	TGTGCCTGGAGCGTTGGGACAGGCAATCAGCCCCAGCATTTT	CAWSVGTGNQPQHF
-	13	TRBV7-9	-	TRBJ1-1	TGTGCCAGCAGCTTAATAACGAACACTGAAGCTTTCTTT	CASSLITNTEAFF
-	16	TRBV5-6	-	TRBJ2-1	TGTGCCAGCAGCCTGGCCGGTACCTACTCCTACAATGAGCAGTTCTTC	CASSLAGTYSYNEQFF
-	13	TRBV27	-	TRBJ2-7	TGTGCCAGCAGTTTGGCCAGCTCCTACGAGCAGTACTTC	CASSLASSYEQYF
-	12	TRBV19	-	TRBJ2-1	TGTGCCAGTAGTATAGAAGGGAATGAGCAGTTCTTC	CASSIEGNEQFF
-	14	TRBV7-9	-	TRBJ2-7	TGTGCCAGCAGCTTAGTGGTTAACTCCTACGAGCAGTACTTC	CASSLVVNSYEQYF
-	13	TRBV19	-	TRBJ2-3	TGTGCCAGTAGTATTCAATCCACAGATACGCAGTATTTT	CASSIQSTDTQYF
-	11	TRBV5-1	-	TRBJ2-5	TGCGCCAGCAGCCCCGGGGAGACCCAGTACTTC	CASSPGETQYF
TRBD1	13	TRBV7-2	-	TRBJ2-7	TGTGCCAGCAGCTATGGGACAGGGAGGCTGCAGTACTTC	CASSYGTGRLQYF